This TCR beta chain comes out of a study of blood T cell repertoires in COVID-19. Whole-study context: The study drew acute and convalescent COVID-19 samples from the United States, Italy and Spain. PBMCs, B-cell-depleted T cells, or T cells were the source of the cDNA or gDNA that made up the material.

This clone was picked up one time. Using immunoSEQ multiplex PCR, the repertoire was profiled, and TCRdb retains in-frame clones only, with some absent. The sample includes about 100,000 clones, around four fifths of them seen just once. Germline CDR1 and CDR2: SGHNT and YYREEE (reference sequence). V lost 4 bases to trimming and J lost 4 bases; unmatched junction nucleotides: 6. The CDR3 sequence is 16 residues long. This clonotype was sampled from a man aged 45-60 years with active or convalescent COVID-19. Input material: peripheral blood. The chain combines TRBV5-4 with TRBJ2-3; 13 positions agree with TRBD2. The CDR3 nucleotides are TGTGCCAGCAGCGCAAGACTAGCGGGAGGATCAGATACGCAGTATTTT. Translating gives CASSARLAGGSDTQYF.